One sample yielded the 15 T cell receptor beta chains listed below, sequenced in a study of radiotherapy plus CTLA-4 blockade in lung cancer. TCRdb's table, derived via immunoSEQ multiplex PCR, lists solely in-frame clones and lacks some. The data contain 25,000 to 30,000 clones, 60% to 85% of them singletons. The sample consisted of peripheral blood, taken from a patient treated with radiotherapy plus ipilimumab. The receptor set was obtained from a human donor with non-small cell lung cancer that progressed on radiotherapy plus ipilimumab.

V gene TRBV9 combines with J gene TRBJ2-1, with D possibly TRBD2 on 6 matching bases. Germline V gene data show CDR1 as SGDLS and CDR2 as YYNGEE. V lost 3 bases and J 4 bases, leaving 20 bases between the germline ends. This CDR3 comprises 17 residues. The CDR3 loop is CASSASEGGSGYNEQFF. CDR3 bases: TGTGCCAGCAGCGCCTCGGAGGGTGGTAGCGGATACAATGAGCAGTTCTTC.

The rearrangement uses TRBV6-6 and TRBJ1-2; no reliable D call. Looked up from germline, CDR1 is MNHNY and CDR2 is SVGAGI (reference sequence). The V and J ends lost 6 bases and 0 bases respectively, with 14 bases between them. CDR3 length: 15 residues. The chain's CDR3 is CASSPGRKSNYGYTF. CDR3 in DNA: TGTGCCAGCAGCCCTGGGAGGAAATCTAACTATGGCTACACCTTC.

The gene calls are TRBV7-6 and TRBJ2-1; D gene ambiguous. V was trimmed by 1 base and J by 6 bases, leaving 4 bases between them. Germline CDR1 is SGHVS and CDR2 is FNYEAQ. The CDR3 contains 12 residues. CDR3: CASSLEVNEQFF. The CDR3 DNA reads as TGTGCCAGCAGCTTAGAAGTCAATGAGCAGTTCTTC.

The table lists this clone with a few counts. The limits of the CDR3 on the DNA are not certain, so only TCRdb's listed CDR3 is given. The chain recombines TRBV21-1 with TRBJ1-5; the table assigns TRBD1, which was not confirmed against the DNA. TRBV21-1 is annotated as a pseudogene. The CDR3 numbers 17 amino acids, ends counted. The CDR3 spells CASSKVAWGQGNQPQHF.

This chain connects TRBV2 to TRBJ2-3; D might be TRBD1 (6 bases). Germline lookup yields CDR1 SNHLY and CDR2 FYNNEI. The CDR3 extends over 15 amino acids. Trimming shortened V by 6 bases and J by 0 bases, and 13 bases separated the two germline ends. This CDR3 reads CASSPGAHSTDTQYF. The DNA of the CDR3 is TGTGCCAGCAGCCCAGGGGCTCATAGCACAGATACGCAGTATTTT.

This chain connects TRBV11-1 to TRBJ2-1; D might be TRBD2 (6 bases). Trimming left V 0 bases short and J 4 bases short, with 19 bases between. The length of the CDR3 is 18 residues. Germline CDR1 SGHAT, CDR2 FQDESV (reference sequence). The CDR3 sequence: CASSLAAGWGDAYNEQFF. For the CDR3, the DNA is TGTGCCAGCAGCTTAGCGGCGGGATGGGGGGATGCGTACAATGAGCAGTTCTTC.

This sequence joins TRBV10-3 and TRBJ2-5; D uncertain. The V gene's germline CDR1 is ENHRY and CDR2 SYGVKD. The CDR3 consists of 12 residues. Trimming removed 0 bases at V and 1 base at J, with 0 bases between. The CDR3: CAISESQETQYF. The CDR3 DNA reads TGTGCCATCAGTGAGTCCCAAGAGACCCAGTACTTC.

This chain connects TRBV4-3 to TRBJ1-1; TRBD1 might be the D (6 bases). This CDR3 contains 15 residues. Deletions cut 0 bases from V and 4 bases from J, with 12 bases between. The germline V gene has CDR1 LGHNA and CDR2 YSLEER. CDR3 sequence (DNA): TGCGCCAGCAGCCAAGAGGCAGGGGCGGTCACTGAAGCTTTCTTT. Translation: CASSQEAGAVTEAFF.

This clone was detected only a few times. This sequence joins TRBV6-8 and TRBJ2-7; TRBD1 is a possible D gene (6 bases). This CDR3 is built from 11 residues. The V gene lost 10 bases and the J gene lost 4 bases, with 11 bases spanning the gap. CDR1 and CDR2 from the germline V gene are MNHGY and SAAAGT. DNA for the CDR3: TGTGCCACCAGGACAGTTTACGAGCAGTACTTC. It encodes CATRTVYEQYF.

V and J are TRBV5-6 and TRBJ2-3, with 12 bases aligning to TRBD2. Germline V gene data show CDR1 as SGHDT and CDR2 as YYEEEE. J was trimmed by 3 bases and V by 4 bases; bases with no gene match: 3. The CDR3 spans 15 residues. The CDR3 bases are TGTGCCAGCAGCCCCGGGACTAGCGGGACAGATACGCAGTATTTT. Its protein is CASSPGTSGTDTQYF.

This clone was counted a few times. This chain connects TRBV7-9 to TRBJ2-7; 10 positions match TRBD1. Germline V CDR1 and CDR2: SEHNR, FQNEAQ (reference sequence). The ends lost 3 bases at V and 5 bases at J; junction bases unmatched: 4. This CDR3 comprises 14 residues. DNA of the CDR3: TGTGCCAGCAGCTTGGGGACAGGGGACAACGAGCAGTACTTC. Translated, it gives CASSLGTGDNEQYF.

The chain is built from TRBV11-2 and TRBJ2-7; D unresolved. Deletions cut 5 bases from V and 1 base from J, with 15 bases between. Germline CDR1 reads SGHAT; CDR2 reads FQNNGV. This CDR3 comprises 15 residues. The CDR3 region is CASSLKTQTSYEQYF. The CDR3 DNA is TGTGCCAGCAGCCTCAAAACACAGACTTCCTACGAGCAGTACTTC.

The chain has TRBV28 and TRBJ2-7, with TRBD1 identical over 9 bases. Per the germline V gene, CDR1 is MDHEN and CDR2 is SYDVKM. The CDR3 length is 14 residues. Germline trimming cut 4 bases from V and 6 bases from J; bases unmatched to any gene: 7. As DNA, the CDR3 is TGTGCCAGCAGTTGGGGGACAGGGAGAGGCGAGCAGTACTTC. Translating gives CASSWGTGRGEQYF.

The chain recombines TRBV30 with TRBJ1-5; D is perhaps TRBD1 (5 bases). Germline CDR1 and CDR2: GTSNPN and SVGIG (reference sequence). V shed 4 bases and J shed 9 bases, with 19 bases lying between them. The CDR3 has 14 residues. CDR3 protein: CAWTPGGDWGPQHF. DNA of the CDR3: TGTGCCTGGACCCCTGGGGGTGATTGGGGGCCCCAGCATTTT.

The J gene is TRBJ2-1, the V gene TRBV19; the D gene could be TRBD1 or TRBD2 (5 bases each). The CDR3 length is 15 residues. Deletions cut 3 bases from V and 4 bases from J, with 13 bases between. Germline V gene data show CDR1 as LNHDA and CDR2 as SQIVND (reference sequence). In DNA form, the CDR3 reads TGTGCCAGTAGTATGGTGGGGGTACGTTACAATGAGCAGTTCTTC. Its translation: CASSMVGVRYNEQFF.